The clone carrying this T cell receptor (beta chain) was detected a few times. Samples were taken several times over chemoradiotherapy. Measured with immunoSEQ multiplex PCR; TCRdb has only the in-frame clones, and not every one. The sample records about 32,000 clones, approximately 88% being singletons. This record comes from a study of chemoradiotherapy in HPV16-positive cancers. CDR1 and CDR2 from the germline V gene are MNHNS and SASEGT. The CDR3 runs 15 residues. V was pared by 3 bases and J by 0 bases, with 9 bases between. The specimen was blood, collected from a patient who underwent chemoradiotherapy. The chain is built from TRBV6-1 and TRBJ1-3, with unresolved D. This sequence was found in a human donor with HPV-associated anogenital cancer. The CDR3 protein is CASSDEVASGNTIYF. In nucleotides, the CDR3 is TGTGCCAGCAGTGACGAGGTGGCCTCTGGAAACACCATATATTTT.